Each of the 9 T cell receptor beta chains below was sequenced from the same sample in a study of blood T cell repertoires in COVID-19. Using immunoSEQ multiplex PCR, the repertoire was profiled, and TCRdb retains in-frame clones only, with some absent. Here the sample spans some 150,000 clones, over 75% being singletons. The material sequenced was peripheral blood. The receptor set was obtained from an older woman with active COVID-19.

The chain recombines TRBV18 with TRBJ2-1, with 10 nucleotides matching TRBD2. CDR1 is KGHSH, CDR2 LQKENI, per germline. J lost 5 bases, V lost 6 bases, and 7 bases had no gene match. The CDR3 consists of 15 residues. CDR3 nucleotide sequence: TGTGCCAGCTCCTCCCTAGCGGGAGTTGACAATGAGCAGTTCTTC. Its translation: CASSSLAGVDNEQFF.

DNA of the CDR3: TGTGCCAGCAGCTTAAGAGCAGCGGGAGGAGGTACCGGGGAGCTGTTTTTT. The encoded protein is CASSLRAAGGGTGELFF. V and J are TRBV7-3 and TRBJ2-2; 9 bases are shared with TRBD2. This CDR3 comprises 17 residues. V was clipped by 1 base and J by 5 bases; unmatched bases: 8. In germline, CDR1 is SGHTA, CDR2 FQGTGA.

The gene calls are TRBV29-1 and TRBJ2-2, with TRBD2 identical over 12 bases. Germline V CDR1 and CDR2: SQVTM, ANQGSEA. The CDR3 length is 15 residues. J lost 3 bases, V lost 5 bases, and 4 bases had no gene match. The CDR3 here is CSVQTSGRDTGELFF. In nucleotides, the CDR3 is TGCAGCGTTCAGACTAGCGGGAGAGACACCGGGGAGCTGTTTTTT.

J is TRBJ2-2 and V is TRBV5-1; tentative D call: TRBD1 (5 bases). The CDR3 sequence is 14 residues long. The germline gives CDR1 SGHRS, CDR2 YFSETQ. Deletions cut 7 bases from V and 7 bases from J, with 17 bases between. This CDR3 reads CASASRVDIGELFF. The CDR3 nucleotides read TGCGCCAGCGCCAGCAGGGTCGACATCGGGGAGCTGTTTTTT.

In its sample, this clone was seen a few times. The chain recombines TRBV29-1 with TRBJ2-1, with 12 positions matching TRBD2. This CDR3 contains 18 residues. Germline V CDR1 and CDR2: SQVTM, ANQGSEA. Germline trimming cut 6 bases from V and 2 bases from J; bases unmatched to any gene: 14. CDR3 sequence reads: CSVGGLAGPNVAYNEQFF. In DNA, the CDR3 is TGCAGCGTCGGTGGACTAGCGGGACCCAACGTCGCCTACAATGAGCAGTTCTTC.

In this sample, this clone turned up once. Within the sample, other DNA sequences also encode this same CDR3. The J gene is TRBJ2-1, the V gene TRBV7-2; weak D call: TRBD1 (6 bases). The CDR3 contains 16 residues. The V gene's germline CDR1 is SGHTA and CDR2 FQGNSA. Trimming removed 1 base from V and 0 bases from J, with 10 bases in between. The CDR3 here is CASSLDGRGSYNEQFF. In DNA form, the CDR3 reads TGTGCCAGCAGCTTAGATGGCAGGGGCTCCTACAATGAGCAGTTCTTC.

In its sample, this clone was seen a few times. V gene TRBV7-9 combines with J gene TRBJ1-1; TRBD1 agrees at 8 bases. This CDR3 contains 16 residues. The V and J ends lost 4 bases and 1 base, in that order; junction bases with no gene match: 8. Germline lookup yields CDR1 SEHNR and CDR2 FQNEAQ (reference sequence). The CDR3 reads CASSSQRQGTNTEAFF. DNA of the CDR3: TGTGCCAGCAGCTCACAAAGACAGGGGACGAACACTGAAGCTTTCTTT.

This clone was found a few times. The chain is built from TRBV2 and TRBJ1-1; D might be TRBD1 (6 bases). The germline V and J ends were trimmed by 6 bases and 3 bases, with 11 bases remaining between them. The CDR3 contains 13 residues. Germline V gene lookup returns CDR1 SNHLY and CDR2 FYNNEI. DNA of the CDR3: TGTGCCAGCAGGGGGCAGGGGCACACTGAAGCTTTCTTT. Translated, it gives CASRGQGHTEAFF.

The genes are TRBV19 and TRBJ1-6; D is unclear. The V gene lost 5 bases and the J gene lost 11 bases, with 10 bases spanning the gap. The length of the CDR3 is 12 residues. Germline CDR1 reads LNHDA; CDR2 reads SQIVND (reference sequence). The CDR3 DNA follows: TGTGCCAGTAGTGCGCGGGAGGCACCCCTCCACTTT. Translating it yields CASSAREAPLHF.